This passage covers 20 T cell receptor beta chains from one sample sequenced in a study of response to subunit inactivated influenza vaccine. TCRdb analysed the RT-PCR reads with MiXCR anew, one entry per CDR3 protein. Of about 780,000 distinct CDR3 sequences listed, around 20% are singletons. Sequenced material: PBMCs from blood, taken more than 4 days after vaccination. The receptors shown here come from a man aged 45 to 65 who received an inactivated influenza vaccine.

This clonotype has only a few counts. The J gene is TRBJ1-5, the V gene TRBV6-1; no clear D gene. The CDR3 consists of 14 residues. V was trimmed by 5 bases and J by 9 bases, leaving 17 bases between them. The V gene's germline CDR1 is MNHNS and CDR2 SASEGT. CDR3 in DNA: TGTGCCAGCAGTAAGCAAAGGGTCACCTCGCCCCAGCATTTT. It is translated as CASSKQRVTSPQHF.

The rearrangement uses TRBV29-1 and TRBJ2-1; D ambiguous. The CDR3 length is 14 residues. Trimming stripped 3 bases from V and 0 bases from J, with 9 bases between. Germline V gives CDR1 SQVTM, CDR2 ANQGSEA. The CDR3 spells CSVDGPSSYNEQFF. The DNA for the CDR3 is TGCAGCGTTGACGGACCGAGCTCCTACAATGAGCAGTTCTTC.

The chain uses TRBV7-2 and TRBJ2-3; D not certain. This CDR3 region has 15 residues. The V gene lost 0 bases and the J gene lost 0 bases, with 7 bases spanning the gap. Germline loops: CDR1 SGHTA, CDR2 FQGNSA. CDR3 bases: TGTGCCAGCAGCTTAGCTCGGCATAGCACAGATACGCAGTATTTT. Translation: CASSLARHSTDTQYF.

The chain is built from TRBV11-3 and TRBJ1-1, with a tentative D call TRBD1 (6 bases). Trimming removed 5 bases from V and 0 bases from J, with 13 bases in between. The CDR3 runs to 15 residues. Per the germline V gene, CDR1 is SGHNT and CDR2 is YENEEA. The CDR3 is CASSPSGQLNTEAFF. Written as DNA, the CDR3 is TGTGCCAGCAGCCCCTCAGGACAGCTGAACACTGAAGCTTTCTTT. Variable domain in full (rest from reference TRBV11-3 and TRBJ1-1): EAGVVQSPRYKIIEKKQPVAFWCNPISGHNTLYWYLQNLGQGPELLIRYENEEAVDDSQLPKDRFSAERLKGVDSTLKIQPAELGDSAVYLCASSPSGQLNTEAFFGQGTRLTVV.

V is TRBV5-1 and J is TRBJ1-3, with D unresolved. The CDR3 spans 15 residues. Germline CDR1 reads SGHRS; CDR2 reads YFSETQ. The V end was cut by 6 bases, the J end by 0 bases, with 13 bases between. CDR3 sequence (DNA): TGCGCCAGCAACGAGGGCACCAGCTCTGGAAACACCATATATTTT. Residues: CASNEGTSSGNTIYF.

This clonotype was recorded at least ten times. The rearrangement uses TRBV5-1 and TRBJ2-3; 7 nucleotides match TRBD1. Losses at the gene ends were 7 bases for V and 5 bases for J; bases not matched to a gene: 10. Germline CDR1 and CDR2: SGHRS and YFSETQ. The CDR3 has 14 residues. CDR3 bases: TGCGCCAGCGGCGAACTTAGGACAGGAGATACGCAGTATTTT. It codes for CASGELRTGDTQYF.

This clonotype was seen many times. The J gene is TRBJ1-2, the V gene TRBV6-4; no clear D. The CDR3 spans 11 residues. Germline CDR1 reads MRHNA; CDR2 reads SNTAGT. V lost 2 bases, J lost 5 bases, and 3 bases lay in between. CDR3 amino acids: CASSDRYGYTF. CDR3 coding DNA: TGTGCCAGCAGTGACCGGTATGGCTACACCTTC.

The chain couples TRBV20-1 to TRBJ2-3; the match to TRBD2 covers 7 bases. The CDR3 is 15 residues long. The germline V gene encodes CDR1 DFQATT and CDR2 SNEGSKA (reference sequence). V shed 5 bases and J 6 bases; nucleotides not matched to a gene: 14. CDR3 protein: CSAPRLADLVDTQYF. The CDR3 DNA is TGCAGTGCTCCCCGGCTAGCGGACCTTGTGGATACGCAGTATTTT.

V gene TRBV18 combines with J gene TRBJ1-2, with 7 bases matching TRBD1. Trimming removed 1 base from V and 6 bases from J; junction bases left unmatched: 8. CDR1 KGHSH and CDR2 LQKENI come from the germline V gene. The CDR3 has 15 amino acids. CDR3 sequence (DNA): TGTGCCAGCTCACCACTCCGACAGGGAGGAGATGGCTACACCTTC. Protein: CASSPLRQGGDGYTF.

This clonotype came up a few times. The V and J genes are TRBV7-2 and TRBJ2-3; D is undetermined. The CDR3 loop spans 15 amino acids. Germline-derived CDR1 and CDR2 are SGHTA and FQGNSA. Trimming removed 1 base from V and 0 bases from J, with 8 bases in between. CDR3 in amino acids: CASSLVQSSTDTQYF. In DNA, the CDR3 is TGTGCCAGCAGCTTAGTTCAGAGTAGCACAGATACGCAGTATTTT.

This clonotype appeared a few times. The rearrangement uses TRBV7-2 and TRBJ2-5, with TRBD1 matching over 9 bases. The V gene's germline CDR1 is SGHTA and CDR2 FQGNSA. The CDR3 totals 14 residues. V shed 5 bases, J shed 5 bases, and the junction held 6 bases outside the gene matches. CDR3 nucleotides: TGTGCCAGCAGCCAACAGGGGGCTTATGAGACCCAGTACTTC. It specifies CASSQQGAYETQYF.

This clonotype was seen only a few times. The chain is built from TRBV20-1 and TRBJ2-5, with D possibly TRBD2 on 5 matching bases. The CDR3 is 13 residues long. The germline gives CDR1 DFQATT, CDR2 SNEGSKA (reference sequence). CDR3 loop: CRPAAGAGETQYF. DNA for the CDR3: TGCAGACCAGCCGCGGGTGCGGGAGAGACCCAGTACTTC.

In its sample, this clonotype was seen a few times. The chain is built from TRBV12-3 or TRBV12-4 and TRBJ2-2; D ambiguous. V was shortened by 7 bases and J by 7 bases, with 22 bases between the two germline ends. The CDR3 runs to 16 residues. This chain's CDR3 is CASTLPGLSRSGELFF. The CDR3 DNA reads TGTGCCAGCACTCTTCCGGGTCTTTCCCGTAGCGGGGAGCTGTTTTTT.

This clonotype was counted at least ten times. The chain joins TRBV29-1 to TRBJ1-5; D remains ambiguous. The V end was cut by 4 bases, the J end by 3 bases, with 10 bases between. Germline V gene sequence: CDR1 SQVTM, CDR2 ANQGSEA. CDR3 size: 13 residues. The CDR3 DNA sequence: TGCAGCGTTGCCGTTGCCCCCAATCAGCCCCAGCATTTT. Its protein is CSVAVAPNQPQHF.

This clonotype has more than one count but fewer than ten. The chain is built from TRBV20-1 and TRBJ1-5; 7 bases align to TRBD1. The germline V gene has CDR1 DFQATT and CDR2 SNEGSKA (reference sequence). V shed 3 bases and J 6 bases; nucleotides not matched to a gene: 8. The CDR3 sequence is 14 residues long. CDR3 protein: CSARTGPTSQPQHF. For the CDR3, the DNA is TGCAGTGCTAGGACAGGGCCGACGAGTCAGCCCCAGCATTTT.

This clonotype was detected many times. The chain links TRBV20-1 to TRBJ2-1; TRBD1 matches 7 bases. V trimming: 1 base; J trimming: 0 bases; junction bases outside the gene matches: 9. Looked up from germline, CDR1 is DFQATT and CDR2 is SNEGSKA (reference sequence). The CDR3 spans 17 residues. The CDR3 DNA sequence: TGCAGTGCTAGAGGCCCGACGGGACAGAGCTCCTACAATGAGCAGTTCTTC. The encoded protein is CSARGPTGQSSYNEQFF.

This CDR3 is CASSIRTLRDTDTQYF. CDR3 DNA: TGTGCCAGTAGTATAAGGACCCTGCGAGATACAGATACGCAGTATTTT. The rearrangement links TRBV19 to TRBJ2-3, with D hard to call. Germline assignment: CDR1 LNHDA and CDR2 SQIVND (reference sequence). The CDR3 consists of 16 residues. Trimming pared 2 bases from V and 3 bases from J, leaving 15 bases between.

This clonotype was seen ten or more times. This chain joins TRBV6-1 and TRBJ1-3, with D possibly matching TRBD1 (6 bases). This CDR3 has 15 amino acids. V lost 6 bases and J lost 0, with 12 bases in between. Germline V gene data show CDR1 as MNHNS and CDR2 as SASEGT. This CDR3 is CASSHRDTSGNTIYF. CDR3 bases: TGTGCCAGCAGCCACCGGGACACCTCTGGAAACACCATATATTTT.

This clonotype was counted a few times. V is TRBV10-3 and J is TRBJ2-6; 9 nucleotides line up with TRBD1. This CDR3 is built from 15 residues. Germline CDR1 is ENHRY and CDR2 is SYGVKD. After removal of 9 bases from V and 3 bases from J, the junction contained 6 bases not matched to a gene. The CDR3 bases are TGTGCCATTACCCGGGACAGGGATGGGGCCAACGTCCTGACTTTC. Translated, it gives CAITRDRDGANVLTF.

V usage is TRBV6-6 and J usage is TRBJ2-7, with D maybe TRBD2 (5 bases). Trimming took 6 bases from V and 9 from J, leaving 12 bases between them. CDR3 length equals 11 residues. CDR1 is MNHNY, CDR2 SVGAGI, per germline (reference sequence). The CDR3 coding sequence is TGTGCCAGCAGCCACGACGGGATGCAGTACTTC. The encoded protein is CASSHDGMQYF.